A selection of T cell receptor beta chains follows, all from one sample in a study of naive and memory T cell subsets. TCRdb used MiXCR to reprocess the UMI-ligation and nested PCR reads, holding one entry per CDR3 protein. Of some 15,000 distinct CDR3 sequences in the sample, more than 4% were seen once. The sample was skin, taken from a tuberculin skin test site. Receptors were obtained from an adult in good health. Each CDR3 is given with its conserved first and last residue. The order of the fields is J gene, clone size, V gene, D gene, CDR3 DNA, CDR3 protein. D genes are given only for firm matches. Clone sizes are shown as once, few, many, or a class for an expanded clone.

TRBJ1-4,many,TRBV9,-,TGTGCCAGCAGCCGCAGGGGCACTAATGAAAAACTGTTTTTT,CASSRRGTNEKLFF
TRBJ1-1,many,TRBV20-1,TRBD1,TGCAGTGCTAGAGATTCCCCCAGAGTGGACAGGGCCGGGCGGGTGAACACTGAAGTTTTCTTT,CSARDSPRVDRAGRVNTEVFF
TRBJ1-1,medium-sized,TRBV20-1,-,TGCAGTGCTTTAAGTCGGGGGTTAGTAGCTTTCTTT,CSALSRGLVAFF
TRBJ2-1,many,TRBV15,-,TGTGCCACCAGCAGAGACCACAATGAGCAGTTCTTC,CATSRDHNEQFF
TRBJ2-7,many,TRBV11-1,-,TGTGCCAGCAGCTTGGCAGGGATGAGGAACGAGCAGTACTTC,CASSLAGMRNEQYF
TRBJ2-1,medium-sized,TRBV29-1,-,TGCAGCGTGCGTTTGACTAACGATGAGCAGTTCTTC,CSVRLTNDEQFF
TRBJ2-6,few,TRBV7-9,-,TGTGCCAGCAGCTCCCGACAGGACCGGGCCAACGTCCTGACTTTC,CASSSRQDRANVLTF
TRBJ1-1,medium-sized,TRBV12-3/TRBV12-4,-,TGTGCCAGCAGTCTATCAGGGCGGAGAGCTGAAGCTTTCTTT,CASSLSGRRAEAFF
TRBJ2-2,medium-sized,TRBV7-2,TRBD1,TGTGCCAGCAGCCCTTGGACAGGGCTGAACACCGGGGAGCTGTTTTTT,CASSPWTGLNTGELFF
TRBJ2-3,many,TRBV7-2,-,TGTGCCAGCAGCTTGACACCTAGCACAGATACGCAGTATTTT,CASSLTPSTDTQYF